Below, 7 T cell receptor beta chains from the same sample are listed, as sequenced in a study of blood T cell repertoires in COVID-19. Profiled with immunoSEQ multiplex PCR; TCRdb holds only in-frame clones, not every one. The sample lists around 330,000 clones, approximately 86% seen once, with about 8.9% in the top ten. The sequenced sample was PBMCs or T cells enriched from blood (not recorded which). Every receptor here comes from a woman younger than 30 who had recovered from COVID-19.

As concerns this clone: The sample carries other DNA sequences with the same CDR3. V and J are TRBV5-1 and TRBJ2-3; perhaps TRBD2 as D (6 bases). CDR3 length: 13 residues. V dropped 4 bases and J dropped 3 bases, with 9 bases sitting between them. Germline loops: CDR1 SGHRS, CDR2 YFSETQ. The DNA for the CDR3 is TGCGCCAGCAGCGCCGGGGGTACAGATACGCAGTATTTT. Encoded protein: CASSAGGTDTQYF.

This clone was recorded once. The J gene is TRBJ2-5, the V gene TRBV4-3; TRBD2 matches 8 bases. This CDR3 comprises 17 residues. The germline V gene encodes CDR1 LGHNA and CDR2 YSLEER. With V trimmed by 0 bases and J by 1 base, 7 bases remained unmatched. CDR3 nucleotide sequence: TGCGCCAGCAGCCAAGATACTGCGGGGGGAACCCAAGAGACCCAGTACTTC. Protein sequence: CASSQDTAGGTQETQYF.

The chain uses TRBV6-5 and TRBJ1-1; 9 bases are shared with TRBD1. The CDR3 runs to 15 residues. V shed 6 bases and J 1 base; nucleotides not matched to a gene: 6. CDR1 MNHEY and CDR2 SVGAGI come from the germline V gene. The CDR3 bases are TGTGCCAGCAGATACGGGACAGGGCGGAACACTGAAGCTTTCTTT. This gives the protein CASRYGTGRNTEAFF.

The chain combines TRBV27 with TRBJ1-4, with D possibly matching TRBD1 (6 bases). V was shortened by 2 bases and J by 2 bases, with 6 bases between the two germline ends. Germline V gene data show CDR1 as MNHEY and CDR2 as SMNVEV (reference sequence). The CDR3 totals 14 residues. The CDR3 DNA reads TGTGCCAGCAGTTTAAGGGGGACTAATGAAAAACTGTTTTTT. It is translated as CASSLRGTNEKLFF.

The chain carries TRBV4-2 and TRBJ1-1, with D unclear. CDR1 and CDR2 from the germline V gene are LGHNA and YNFKEQ. Trimming took 3 bases from V and 6 from J, leaving 14 bases between them. The CDR3 has 14 residues. The CDR3, as DNA: TGTGCCAGCAGCCATTCAGGCGTGGGTCCTGAAGCTTTCTTT. Protein product: CASSHSGVGPEAFF.

CDR3 DNA: TGCAGCGTGGCGACTCTGAACACTGAAGCTTTCTTT. Translated: CSVATLNTEAFF. The chain joins TRBV29-1 to TRBJ1-1; D unclear. Germline CDR1 is SQVTM and CDR2 is ANQGSEA. The V and J ends lost 6 bases and 0 bases respectively, with 8 bases between them. CDR3 size: 12 residues. Variable domain in full (rest from reference TRBV29-1 and TRBJ1-1): SAVISQKPSRDICQRGTSLTIQCQVDSQVTMMFWYRQQPGQSLTLIATANQGSEATYESGFVIDKFPISRPNLTFSTLTVSNMSPEDSSIYLCSVATLNTEAFFGQGTRLTVV.

The J gene is TRBJ2-7, the V gene TRBV5-4, with 9 bases fitting TRBD1. The CDR3 has 14 amino acids. Germline V gene data show CDR1 as SGHNT and CDR2 as YYREEE (reference sequence). The junction had 0 bases not matched to a gene; V was cut back by 0 bases and J by 2 bases. CDR3 in DNA: TGTGCCAGCAGCTTGGGACAGGGGGCCTACGAGCAGTACTTC. This codes for CASSLGQGAYEQYF.